Following are 30 T cell receptor beta chains from one sample sequenced in a study of Tregs in tolerant kidney transplant recipients. TCRdb's table, derived via immunoSEQ multiplex PCR, lists solely in-frame clones and lacks some. The profile shows some 90,000 clones, about 92% of them singletons. The sequencing sample was made of CD8+ T cells from blood. These receptors all come from a human donor in good health.

This chain links TRBV13 with TRBJ2-5; 10 positions agree with TRBD2. The CDR3 length is 14 residues. CDR1 is PRHDT and CDR2 is FYEKMQ in the germline V gene (reference sequence). Trimming at V came to 5 bases and at J to 10 bases, leaving 10 bases not matched to a gene. The CDR3 spells CASSPGLAASGQYF. The CDR3 coding sequence is TGTGCCAGCAGCCCAGGACTAGCGGCGAGTGGCCAGTACTTC.

The chain is built from TRBV12-5 and TRBJ1-2, with D tentatively TRBD1 (6 bases). The V and J ends lost 2 bases and 4 bases respectively, with 17 bases between them. Germline CDR1 is LGHNT and CDR2 is FRNRAP. This CDR3 spans 16 amino acids. The CDR3 region is CASGLIAGGGSYGYTF. The CDR3 DNA is TGTGCTAGTGGTTTGATCGCGGGGGGCGGAAGCTATGGCTACACCTTC.

The rearrangement joins TRBV5-1 to TRBJ2-7, with a possible D match to TRBD1 (6 bases). CDR1 and CDR2 (germline): SGHRS, YFSETQ. The CDR3 spans 15 residues. The ends were cut back, 1 base at V and 0 bases at J, with 11 bases in the middle. CDR3 residues: CASSLRQGSSYEQYF. The CDR3 DNA reads TGCGCCAGCAGCTTGAGGCAGGGGAGCTCCTACGAGCAGTACTTC.

The chain is built from TRBV29-1 and TRBJ2-3; no clear D. This CDR3 contains 10 residues. Germline V lookup: CDR1 SQVTM, CDR2 ANQGSEA. Deletions cut 2 bases from V and 5 bases from J, with 2 bases between. The CDR3 bases are TGCAGCGTTGAAATAGATACGCAGTATTTT. Its translation: CSVEIDTQYF.

This clone was seen a single time. This chain joins TRBV19 and TRBJ2-2; TRBD2 agrees at 10 bases. The CDR3 is 15 amino acids. Per germline, CDR1 LNHDA and CDR2 SQIVND (reference sequence). V dropped 9 bases and J dropped 3; count of bases not matched to a gene: 7. CDR3 DNA: TGTGCCAGCATTGGGGGACTAGCGTACACCGGGGAGCTGTTTTTT. It encodes CASIGGLAYTGELFF.

The rearrangement joins TRBV6-1 to TRBJ2-7, with no clear D. CDR1 is MNHNS, CDR2 SASEGT, per germline. With 3 bases removed from V and 1 base from J, the gap between germline ends came to 4 bases. This CDR3 is 12 amino acids long. CDR3 protein: CASSDVSYEQYF. CDR3 bases: TGTGCCAGCAGTGACGTTTCCTACGAGCAGTACTTC.

The gene calls are TRBV9 and TRBJ2-7; TRBD1 matches 8 bases. The ends lost 4 bases at V and 3 bases at J; junction bases unmatched: 12. Germline V lookup: CDR1 SGDLS, CDR2 YYNGEE. The CDR3 covers 16 residues. DNA of the CDR3: TGTGCCAGCAGCCCCTTCCGGGACAGGATGAACTACGAGCAGTACTTC. It translates to CASSPFRDRMNYEQYF.

J is TRBJ2-7 and V is TRBV7-6; TRBD2 agrees at 11 bases. CDR3 size: 15 residues. The J segment lost 3 bases and the V segment lost 2 bases, leaving 3 bases of the junction unmatched. Germline CDR1 is SGHVS and CDR2 is FNYEAQ. The CDR3 reads CASSLRLAGLYEQYF. The CDR3 nucleotides read TGTGCCAGCAGCTTAAGACTAGCGGGACTCTACGAGCAGTACTTC.

The V and J genes are TRBV5-5 and TRBJ2-1; TRBD2 agrees at 8 bases. CDR3 length equals 16 residues. Germline trimming cut 0 bases from V and 8 bases from J; bases unmatched to any gene: 10. CDR1 and CDR2 (germline): SGHKS, YYEKEE (reference sequence). The chain's CDR3 is CASSLVGSGAWDEQFF. CDR3 sequence (DNA): TGTGCCAGCAGCTTGGTGGGTAGCGGGGCCTGGGATGAGCAGTTCTTC.

V is TRBV11-3 and J is TRBJ2-1; D gene ambiguous. CDR3 size: 16 residues. Trimming left V 1 base short and J 0 bases short, with 10 bases between. The germline V gene has CDR1 SGHNT and CDR2 YENEEA. The CDR3 DNA reads as TGTGCCAGCAGCTTAGGAATCGACCTCTCCTACAATGAGCAGTTCTTC. This encodes CASSLGIDLSYNEQFF.

The chain uses TRBV14 and TRBJ1-2; 8 bases are a match to TRBD1. The V and J ends lost 4 bases and 3 bases, in that order; junction bases with no gene match: 4. The CDR3 contains 14 residues. CDR1 is SGHDN, CDR2 FVKESK, per germline. The CDR3 nucleotides read TGTGCCAGCAGCCCACGACAGGGGTACTATGGCTACACCTTC. Protein: CASSPRQGYYGYTF.

Comments on this clone: Its ends do not fully match the called genes, so a read error is possible. The rearrangement links TRBV27 to TRBJ1-4; D gene unclear. The V gene's germline CDR1 is MNHEY and CDR2 SMNVEV (reference sequence). This CDR3 has 15 residues. The CDR3 DNA reads as TGTGCCAGCAGCTTATGGAAGGCAACTAATGAAAAACTGTTTTTT. Amino acids: CASSLWKATNEKLFF.

J is TRBJ2-1 and V is TRBV9; a weak D match, TRBD1 (6 bases). V shed 3 bases and J shed 10 bases, with 11 bases lying between them. Germline V gene sequence: CDR1 SGDLS, CDR2 YYNGEE. The CDR3 has 12 amino acids. CDR3 residues: CASSGDRLEQFF. CDR3 sequence (DNA): TGTGCCAGCAGCGGCGACAGGTTGGAGCAGTTCTTC.

V usage is TRBV6-5 and J usage is TRBJ1-1, with a weak D call TRBD1 (5 bases). Trimming stripped 5 bases from V and 5 bases from J, with 15 bases between. Germline CDR1 reads MNHEY; CDR2 reads SVGAGI. CDR3 size: 14 residues. The CDR3 loop reads CASSLLSGWTEAFF. Written as DNA, the CDR3 is TGTGCCAGCAGTCTACTGTCAGGGTGGACTGAAGCTTTCTTT.

The genes are TRBV7-6 and TRBJ2-3; a possible D gene is TRBD1 (6 bases). Germline V gives CDR1 SGHVS, CDR2 FNYEAQ. V was pared by 5 bases and J by 1 base, with 19 bases between. The CDR3 runs 17 residues. This chain's CDR3 is CASSARSGTRGTDTQYF. The CDR3 DNA reads TGTGCCAGCAGCGCCCGATCCGGGACACGCGGCACAGATACGCAGTATTTT.

The chain employs TRBV4-1 and TRBJ2-1, with unresolved D. Germline CDR1 reads MGHRA; CDR2 reads YSYEKL. V was cut by 0 bases and J by 1 base, with 13 bases left in between. This CDR3 spans 17 amino acids. The DNA of the CDR3 is TGCGCCAGCAGCCAAGACCCCGCCCGCGGATCCTACAATGAGCAGTTCTTC. Translating gives CASSQDPARGSYNEQFF.

This chain connects TRBV14 to TRBJ2-7; D ambiguous. Germline V lookup: CDR1 SGHDN, CDR2 FVKESK. Trimming left V 0 bases short and J 0 bases short, with 3 bases between. CDR3 length: 13 residues. The CDR3 DNA reads TGTGCCAGCAGCCAAGATAGCTCCTACGAGCAGTACTTC. Its translation: CASSQDSSYEQYF.

In this sample, this clone turned up once. This CDR3 reads CASSSRGQETQYF. Written as DNA, the CDR3 is TGTGCCAGCTCATCAAGAGGTCAAGAGACCCAGTACTTC. V is TRBV18 and J is TRBJ2-5; unclear D gene. V was trimmed by 5 bases and J by 2 bases, leaving 9 bases between them. This CDR3 region has 13 residues. Germline V gene data show CDR1 as KGHSH and CDR2 as LQKENI.

This clone was seen a single time. The gene calls are TRBV5-1 and TRBJ1-2; 7 nucleotides line up with TRBD1. Per germline, CDR1 SGHRS and CDR2 YFSETQ. This CDR3 is built from 15 residues. Losses at the gene ends were 0 bases for V and 1 base for J; bases not matched to a gene: 3. CDR3 loop: CASSLGDSRNYGYTF. CDR3 DNA sequence: TGCGCCAGCAGCTTGGGGGACAGCCGTAACTATGGCTACACCTTC.

For the CDR3, the DNA is TGTGCCAGCAGTCTCTCCGGAGGCACTGAAGCTTTCTTT. Encoded protein: CASSLSGGTEAFF. This rearrangement joins TRBV27 to TRBJ1-1; D remains ambiguous. Germline CDR1 and CDR2: MNHEY and SMNVEV (reference sequence). Trimming took 5 bases from V and 4 from J, leaving 11 bases between them. The CDR3 has 13 residues.

This clone came up once. This rearrangement joins TRBV7-6 to TRBJ1-5; no reliable D call. The CDR3 spans 13 residues. Trimming removed 1 base at V and 6 bases at J, with 7 bases between. Germline CDR1 is SGHVS and CDR2 is FNYEAQ. The chain's CDR3 is CASSLDLSQPQHF. The CDR3 bases are TGTGCCAGCAGCTTAGACCTCTCTCAGCCCCAGCATTTT.

This rearrangement joins TRBV7-9 to TRBJ2-1, with TRBD2 identical over 10 bases. V lost 5 bases, J lost 6 bases, and 7 bases stayed unmatched. The V gene's germline CDR1 is SEHNR and CDR2 FQNEAQ (reference sequence). This CDR3 is 15 amino acids long. CDR3 sequence: CASSPSGGAVNEQFF. CDR3 in DNA: TGTGCCAGCAGCCCCAGCGGGGGGGCCGTCAATGAGCAGTTCTTC.

The V call is TRBV27, the J call TRBJ1-6; D is unresolved. Germline V gives CDR1 MNHEY, CDR2 SMNVEV (reference sequence). The V and J ends lost 2 bases and 8 bases respectively, with 7 bases between them. The CDR3 has 13 residues. The CDR3 region has the DNA TGTGCCAGCAGTTTAGGAGTAGATTCACCCCTCCACTTT. Translation: CASSLGVDSPLHF.

The V call is TRBV7-9, the J call TRBJ2-5; no reliable D call. The V gene's germline CDR1 is SEHNR and CDR2 FQNEAQ (reference sequence). The V end lost 7 bases, the J end lost 0 bases, and 12 bases lay between the germline ends. The CDR3 is 14 residues long. Here the CDR3 DNA reads TGTGCCAGCACCGGATTCTTGTACCAAGAGACCCAGTACTTC. It yields the protein CASTGFLYQETQYF.

V gene TRBV6-5 combines with J gene TRBJ2-2; unclear D gene. The germline CDR1 and CDR2 sequences are MNHEY and SVGAGI. CDR3 length equals 14 residues. V was clipped by 2 bases and J by 3 bases, with 7 bases between them. The CDR3 is CASSYNGHTGELFF. CDR3 coding DNA: TGTGCCAGCAGTTACAATGGACACACCGGGGAGCTGTTTTTT.

This clone was recorded once. The chain recombines TRBV6-6 with TRBJ1-4; D gene ambiguous. The germline V gene has CDR1 MNHNY and CDR2 SVGAGI (reference sequence). Trimming stripped 6 bases from V and 10 bases from J, with 12 bases between. The CDR3 consists of 12 residues. The CDR3 bases are TGTGCCAGCAGCCTAGGACTGGGAAAACTGTTTTTT. Translation: CASSLGLGKLFF.

This sequence joins TRBV5-5 and TRBJ2-5; no clear D. The germline V gene has CDR1 SGHKS and CDR2 YYEKEE (reference sequence). The germline V and J ends were trimmed by 5 bases and 4 bases, with 6 bases remaining between them. The CDR3 runs 11 residues. DNA of the CDR3: TGTGCCAGCAGGGAAAGAGAGACCCAGTACTTC. Encoded protein: CASRERETQYF.

The chain carries TRBV14 and TRBJ2-4; 10 bases match TRBD2. The CDR3 consists of 16 residues. The germline gives CDR1 SGHDN, CDR2 FVKESK. The V and J ends lost 1 base and 6 bases, in that order; junction bases with no gene match: 6. CDR3: CASSQVPSGGVNIQYF. CDR3 nucleotides: TGTGCCAGCAGCCAAGTGCCTAGCGGGGGCGTAAACATTCAGTACTTC.

The chain combines TRBV19 with TRBJ2-3; 12 bases map to TRBD2. J gave up 2 bases and V 5 bases, and 8 bases lay outside the gene matches. CDR1 LNHDA and CDR2 SQIVND come from the germline V gene (reference sequence). There are 17 residues in the CDR3. CDR3 in DNA: TGTGCCAGTAGTCCTTGGACTAGCGGGACCTTCACAGATACGCAGTATTTT. Translating it yields CASSPWTSGTFTDTQYF.

The chain joins TRBV25-1 to TRBJ1-1, with 11 bases matching TRBD1. Losses at the gene ends were 6 bases for V and 1 base for J; bases not matched to a gene: 7. The CDR3 has 16 amino acids. From germline, CDR1 is MGHDK and CDR2 SYGVNS. CDR3 loop: CASRAGTGGPNTEAFF. The CDR3 nucleotides read TGTGCCAGCAGGGCCGGGACAGGGGGTCCGAACACTGAAGCTTTCTTT.